This T cell receptor (beta chain) was identified during a study of neoadjuvant anti-PD-1 for oral cavity cancer. Study overall: Patients mostly received three to four biweekly nivolumab doses at 3 mg/kg before surgery. Patients without progression received a fourth nivolumab dose around day 43, then surgical resection on days 50-56.

TCRdb's copy holds only in-frame clones and misses some; the assay was immunoSEQ multiplex PCR. This sample has 5,500 to 8,000 clones; less than 85% occur once, and the top ten carry roughly 3.5%. The J segment lost 8 bases and the V segment lost 6 bases, leaving 9 bases of the junction unmatched. This CDR3 contains 15 residues. CDR1 and CDR2 (germline): LNHDA, SQIVND (reference sequence). The starting material was PBMCs, obtained before nivolumab (anti-PD-1) treatment. The chain is built from TRBV19 and TRBJ1-4; 10 positions match TRBD1. The sequence derives from a person aged 35-80 years with oral cavity squamous cell carcinoma. CDR3 residues: CASSRGTGDREKLFF. CDR3 bases: TGTGCCAGTAGCCGCGGGACAGGGGATAGAGAAAAACTGTTTTTT.